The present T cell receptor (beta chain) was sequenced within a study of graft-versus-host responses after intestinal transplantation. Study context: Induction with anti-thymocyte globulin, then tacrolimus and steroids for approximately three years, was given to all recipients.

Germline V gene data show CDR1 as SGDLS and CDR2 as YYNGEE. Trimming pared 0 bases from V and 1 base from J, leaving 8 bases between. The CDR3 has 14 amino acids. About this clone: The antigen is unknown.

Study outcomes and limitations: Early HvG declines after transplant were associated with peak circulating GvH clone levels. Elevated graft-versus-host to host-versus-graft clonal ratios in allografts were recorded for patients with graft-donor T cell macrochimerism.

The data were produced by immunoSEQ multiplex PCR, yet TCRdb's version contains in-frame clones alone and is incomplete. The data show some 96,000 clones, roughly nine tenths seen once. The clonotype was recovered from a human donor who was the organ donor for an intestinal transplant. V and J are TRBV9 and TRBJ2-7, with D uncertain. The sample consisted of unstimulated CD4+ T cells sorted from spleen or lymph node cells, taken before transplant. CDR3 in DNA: TGTGCCAGCAGCGTAGCGTCGGGTTCCTACGAGCAGTACTTC. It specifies CASSVASGSYEQYF.